A selection of T cell receptor beta chains follows, all from one sample in a study of blood T cell repertoires in COVID-19. Libraries were prepared by immunoSEQ multiplex PCR; TCRdb keeps only in-frame clonotypes and omits some of them. The sample holds over 200,000 clones, 84% seen once. The source material was peripheral blood. These receptors were taken from an elderly woman with COVID-19, enrolled during active disease. CDR3s include the opening cysteine and the closing phenylalanine or tryptophan. Each record gives: J gene, V gene, CDR3 protein.

TRBJ2-1,TRBV2,CAAAELDREVEQFF
TRBJ1-5,TRBV3-1/TRBV3-2,CASSHRDSNQPQHF
TRBJ1-2,TRBV29-1,CSVARTGDRDGYTF
TRBJ1-2,TRBV5-4,CASSLELGQGGYGYTF
TRBJ2-1,TRBV9,CASSVIAGAPYNEQFF
TRBJ1-6,TRBV6-5,CATQGVGSPLHF
TRBJ2-3,TRBV11-2,CASSLGIQNTDTQYF
TRBJ2-1,TRBV5-1,CASSFESEQFF
TRBJ2-3,TRBV6-4,CASSPTGANTDTQYF
TRBJ2-4,TRBV3-1/TRBV3-2,CASSQELGTKNIQYF
TRBJ2-2,TRBV5-1,CASSSSGSPHTGELFF
TRBJ1-6,TRBV6-6,CASCSYYNSPLHF
TRBJ1-2,TRBV25-1,CASSPQEGQFYGYTF
TRBJ2-1,TRBV6-5,CASSYSGGGGYNEQFF
TRBJ1-2,TRBV6-5,CASTHGGGYGYTF
TRBJ1-3,TRBV3-1/TRBV3-2,CASSPGQGLNTIYF
TRBJ2-5,TRBV7-2,CASSLASSSGGAETQYF
TRBJ1-4,TRBV11-1,CASSLGGNEKLFF
TRBJ1-1,TRBV29-1,CSVGDSSMNTEAFF
TRBJ1-1,TRBV3-1/TRBV3-2,CASSQVGQTEAFF
TRBJ2-5,TRBV15,CATSRDRGKETQYF
TRBJ2-2,TRBV6-4,CASSDRGNTGELFF
TRBJ1-4,TRBV9,CASSVGTVATNEKLFF
TRBJ1-1,TRBV5-1,CASSIGTGLLDTEAFF
TRBJ1-6,TRBV28,CASSLVGTGRSPLHF
TRBJ2-5,TRBV28,CASSPSGNVQETQYF
TRBJ2-1,TRBV9,CASRGDGHDNEQFF
TRBJ1-1,TRBV5-1,CASSSFGNTEAFF
TRBJ2-1,TRBV5-1,CASSSSGGTYNEQFF